The clone carrying this TCR beta chain was seen once. Original processing notes: Estimation of nucleated cell counts relied on the amplification of reference gene primers. Sequenced by immunoSEQ multiplex PCR; TCRdb stores in-frame clones only, minus some. That table supplies the V and J calls and clone size; D and trimming were determined from the DNA. The sample records 190,000 or so clones, around 88% being singletons. Trimming removed 11 bases from V and 2 bases from J; junction bases left unmatched: 8. This CDR3 region has 13 residues. CDR1 is ENHRY and CDR2 is SYGVKD in the germline V gene. This sample stems from a study of blood T cell repertoires in COVID-19. Study details: The United States, Italy and Spain were the sources of the acute and convalescent COVID-19 samples.

Sequenced sample: peripheral blood. This TCR was recovered from a woman in her 30s with acute or convalescent COVID-19. V and J are TRBV10-3 and TRBJ1-1, with 7 bases aligning to TRBD1. CDR3 protein: CAGMGTDNTEAFF. The CDR3, as DNA: TGTGCCGGAATGGGGACAGACAACACTGAAGCTTTCTTT.